This T cell receptor (beta chain) came from a study of T cell responses to AZD1222 COVID-19 vaccine. Broader study findings: Sampling that yielded the repertoires occurred only after the peak T cell response.

The CDR3 is made up of 14 amino acids. Germline V gene lookup returns CDR1 ENHRY and CDR2 SYGVKD. Unmatched junction bases numbered 7, after V lost 4 bases and J lost 8 bases. Some clones are missing from TCRdb's copy, which holds only in-frame ones; the method was immunoSEQ multiplex PCR. The sample lists 75,000 to 100,000 clones, nearly 90% seen once, with 2.5% to 3% in the top ten. Notes on this clone: The antigen remains unidentified.

The chain employs TRBV10-3 and TRBJ1-2; TRBD1 aligns across 10 bases. This TCR derives from an adult in good health. The sequences come from peripheral blood, collected on day 0 of AZD1222 vaccination. The CDR3: CAISGTGGDGGYTF. Here the CDR3 DNA reads TGTGCCATCAGTGGGACAGGGGGAGATGGGGGCTACACCTTC.